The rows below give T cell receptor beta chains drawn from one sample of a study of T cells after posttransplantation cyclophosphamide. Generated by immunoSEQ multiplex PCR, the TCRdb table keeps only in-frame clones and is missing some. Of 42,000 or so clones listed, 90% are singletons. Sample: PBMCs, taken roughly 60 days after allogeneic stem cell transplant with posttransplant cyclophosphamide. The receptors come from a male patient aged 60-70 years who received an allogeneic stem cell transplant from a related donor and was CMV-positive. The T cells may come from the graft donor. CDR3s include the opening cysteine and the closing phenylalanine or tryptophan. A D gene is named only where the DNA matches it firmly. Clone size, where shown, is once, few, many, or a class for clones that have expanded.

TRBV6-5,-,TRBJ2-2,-,TGTGCCAGCAGTTCTCCGGGAGGGGGCGCATCCGGGGAGCTGTTTTTT,CASSSPGGGASGELFF
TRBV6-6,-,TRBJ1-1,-,TGTGCCAGCAGCCTGACAAGTAATAAGTTGCCGTCTTTCTTT,CASSLTSNKLPSFF
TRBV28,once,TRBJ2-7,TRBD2,TGTGCCAGCAGTTCCTTTCCGGGACTAGCGGGGGCCGCCTACGAGCAGTACTTC,CASSSFPGLAGAAYEQYF
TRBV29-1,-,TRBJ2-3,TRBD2,TGCAGCGTGGCAACTAGCGGGGGGCCAGATACGCAGTATTTT,CSVATSGGPDTQYF
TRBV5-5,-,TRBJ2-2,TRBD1,TGTGCCAGCAGCTTGTTCGGGACAGGGGGTAACACCGGGGAGCTGTTTTTT,CASSLFGTGGNTGELFF
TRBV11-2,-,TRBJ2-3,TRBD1,TGTGCCAGCAGCCTTCGGACAGGGTCAGATACGCAGTATTTT,CASSLRTGSDTQYF
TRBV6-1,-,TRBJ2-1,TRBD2,TGTGCCAGCGTGACTAGCGGGGGGGGCAATGAGCAGTTCTTC,CASVTSGGGNEQFF
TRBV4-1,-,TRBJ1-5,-,TGCGCCAGCAGCCAAGGTAATAAGGGGGTGAATAGCAATCAGCCCCAGCATTTT,CASSQGNKGVNSNQPQHF
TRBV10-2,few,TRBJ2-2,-,TGCGCCAGCAGTATGAGCCAAACCGGGGAGCTGTTTTTT,CASSMSQTGELFF
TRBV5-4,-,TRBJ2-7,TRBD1,TGTGCCAGCAGCTTGGGACAGGGATTCTACGAGCAGTACTTC,CASSLGQGFYEQYF
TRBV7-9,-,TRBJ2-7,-,TGTGCCAGCAGCTTCGGCGGATCCTACGAGCAGTACTTC,CASSFGGSYEQYF
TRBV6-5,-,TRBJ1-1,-,TGTGCCAGCAGGACCGCAGGGCGCACTGAAGCTTTCTTT,CASRTAGRTEAFF
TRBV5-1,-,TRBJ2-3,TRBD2,TGCGCCAGCAGACTAGCGGGGGTGGAAGATACGCAGTATTTT,CASRLAGVEDTQYF
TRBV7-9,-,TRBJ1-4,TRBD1,TGTGCCAGCAGCTTAACCCCCCCACAGGGGGAAAAACTGTTTTTT,CASSLTPPQGEKLFF
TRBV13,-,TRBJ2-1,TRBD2,TGTGCCAGCAGCTTGAGCGGGGGGGCGGGAGCAGTCAATGAGCAGTTCTTC,CASSLSGGAGAVNEQFF
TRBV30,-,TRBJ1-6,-,TGTGCCTGGAGCCCAGGAACAGAGAATTCACCCCTCCACTTT,CAWSPGTENSPLHF
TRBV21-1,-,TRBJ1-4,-,TGTGCCACCACAGAATGGCTTCCCTTTAATGAAAAACTGTTTTTT,CATTEWLPFNEKLFF
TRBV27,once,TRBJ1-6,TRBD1,TGTGCCAGCAGTTTAAGGGACAGGAATTCACCCCTCCACTTT,CASSLRDRNSPLHF
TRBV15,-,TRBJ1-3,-,TGTGCCACCAGCAGAGATTCCGGCTCTGGAAACACCATATATTTT,CATSRDSGSGNTIYF
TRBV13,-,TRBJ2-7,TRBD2,TGTGCCAGCAGCCCCGGGAGGGGGAGTAGGGAGCAGTACTTC,CASSPGRGSREQYF
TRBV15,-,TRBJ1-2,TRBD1,TGTGCCACCAGCAGGGCCGGGACAGGGGGCAAACACACCTTC,CATSRAGTGGKHTF
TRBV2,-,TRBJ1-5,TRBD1,TGTGCCAGCAGAGCCCCTGGACAGGGTACAGGACAGCCCCAGCATTTT,CASRAPGQGTGQPQHF
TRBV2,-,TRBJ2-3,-,TGTGCCAGCAGTGAAGAACTAGCTGGAGATACGCAGTATTTT,CASSEELAGDTQYF
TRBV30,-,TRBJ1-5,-,TGTGCCTGGGGGGGCCAGCCCCAGCATTTT,CAWGGQPQHF
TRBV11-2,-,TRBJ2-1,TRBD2,TGTGCCAGCAGCCCTCCGGGGGGGAGCTCCTACAATGAGCAGTTCTTC,CASSPPGGSSYNEQFF
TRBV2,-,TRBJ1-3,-,TGTGCCAGCAGTGCCGGGACATCAACGTACTCTGGAAACACCATATATTTT,CASSAGTSTYSGNTIYF
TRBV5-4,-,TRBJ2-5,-,TGTGCCAGCAGCGTCACCGGGTCGAGTACCCAGTACTTC,CASSVTGSSTQYF
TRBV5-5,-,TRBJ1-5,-,TGTGCCAGCAGCTTGGCGGGGGGGGGCGGTCAGCCCCAGCATTTT,CASSLAGGGGQPQHF
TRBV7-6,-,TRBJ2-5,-,TGTGCCAGCAGCTTACAAAGCGGTCAACAGGGGACCCAGTACTTC,CASSLQSGQQGTQYF
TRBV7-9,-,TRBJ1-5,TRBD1,TGTGCCAGCAGCTACGGAACAGGGGGGGGTGACGATCCCCAGCATTTT,CASSYGTGGGDDPQHF
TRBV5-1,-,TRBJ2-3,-,TGCGCCAGCAGGGCCGGGACACAGAGCACAGATACGCAGTATTTT,CASRAGTQSTDTQYF
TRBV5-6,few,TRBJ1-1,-,TGTGCCAGCAGCTTGGATGGGGCTACACTTGGAGCTTTCTTT,CASSLDGATLGAFF
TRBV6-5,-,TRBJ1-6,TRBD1,TGTGCCAGCAGTTATTGGGACAGTAATTCACCCCTCCACTTT,CASSYWDSNSPLHF
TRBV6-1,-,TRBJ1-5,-,TGTGCCAGCAGTGAAGGTTTTAGTGTCTGGCCCCAGCATTTT,CASSEGFSVWPQHF
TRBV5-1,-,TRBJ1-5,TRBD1,TGCGCCAGCTCTCCCCAGGGACAGGGGGAGCCCCAGCATTTT,CASSPQGQGEPQHF
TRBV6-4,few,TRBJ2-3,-,TGTGCCAGCAGTGCCGGGACTAGCACAGATACGCAGTATTTT,CASSAGTSTDTQYF
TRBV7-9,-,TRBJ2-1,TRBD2,TGTGCCGGAGGGTTACGGGGGGTCGGGATCGATGAGCAGTTCTTC,CAGGLRGVGIDEQFF
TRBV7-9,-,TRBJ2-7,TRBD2,TGTGCCAGCAACACACGGGGGGGCAATGGCTCCTACGAGCAGTACTTC,CASNTRGGNGSYEQYF
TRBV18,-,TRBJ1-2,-,TGTGCCAGCTCACCTCAGGGAAACTATGGCTACACCTTC,CASSPQGNYGYTF
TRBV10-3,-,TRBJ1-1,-,TGTGCCATCAGCAGACAGGATGTGAACACTGAAGCTTTCTTT,CAISRQDVNTEAFF
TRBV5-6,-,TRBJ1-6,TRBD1,TGTGCCAGCAGCTTGGAAGGGACAGGGGATTCACCCCTCCACTTT,CASSLEGTGDSPLHF
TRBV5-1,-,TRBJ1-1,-,TGCGCCAGCAGCCTGTTTTTGAACACTGAAGCTTTCTTT,CASSLFLNTEAFF
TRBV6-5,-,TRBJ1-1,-,TGTGCCAGCATGAGGGCCAACACTGAAGCTTTCTTT,CASMRANTEAFF
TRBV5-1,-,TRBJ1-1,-,TGCGCCAGCAGCTTGGGCGGAAACGGGAACACTGAAGCTTTCTTT,CASSLGGNGNTEAFF
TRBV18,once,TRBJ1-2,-,TGTGCCAGCTCACCACGGGGGCCGGACCGCGATGGCTATGGCTACACCTTC,CASSPRGPDRDGYGYTF
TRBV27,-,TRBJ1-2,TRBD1,TGTGCCAGCCGCCGGCCGACAGGGCGAGGTAACTATGGCTACACCTTC,CASRRPTGRGNYGYTF
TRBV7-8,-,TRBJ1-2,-,TGTGCCAGCAGCTTACTTCGGCAGGGTCCTCTGGACTATGGCTACACCTTC,CASSLLRQGPLDYGYTF
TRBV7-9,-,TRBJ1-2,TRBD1,TGTGCCAGCAGCCCCCCGGACAGGGCCTATGGCTACACCTTC,CASSPPDRAYGYTF
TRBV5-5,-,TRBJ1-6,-,TGTGCCAGCAGCAGGGGGTCTGCGCTTGAGTCACCCCTCCACTTT,CASSRGSALESPLHF
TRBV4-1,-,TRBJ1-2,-,TGCGCCAGCAGCCGGGAGGGAATGGGCTCTAACTATGGCTACACCTTC,CASSREGMGSNYGYTF